Presented here are 22 T cell receptor beta chains from one specimen sequenced in a study of T cell repertoires in cytomegalovirus infection. TCRdb used MiXCR to reprocess the reads, holding one entry per CDR3 protein. The sample holds approximately 770,000 distinct CDR3 sequences, 25% to 35% seen once. These receptors lack a known antigen. The input for sequencing was cultured CD8+ T cells from PBMCs, taken from culture after CMV antigen stimulation. The receptors were gathered from a human donor in good health (CMV status not recorded). Some clones in this sample may be carry-over from other donors' samples.

This clonotype was counted only a few times. The chain has TRBV5-5 and TRBJ2-6, with D uncertain. The CDR3 contains 17 residues. Trimming cost V 1 base and J 0 bases, with 11 bases left between them. Germline V CDR1 and CDR2: SGHKS, YYEKEE (reference sequence). CDR3 loop: CASSLHSEFSGANVLTF. The CDR3 coding sequence is TGTGCCAGCAGCTTGCACAGTGAATTCTCTGGGGCCAACGTCCTGACTTTC.

The V call is TRBV2, the J call TRBJ1-5; D might be TRBD1 (6 bases). The CDR3 spans 15 residues. Trimming stripped 3 bases from V and 2 bases from J, with 11 bases between. Germline lookup yields CDR1 SNHLY and CDR2 FYNNEI. CDR3 residues: CASSEGGAGNQPQHF. In DNA, the CDR3 is TGTGCCAGCAGTGAGGGGGGGGCGGGCAATCAGCCCCAGCATTTT.

This clonotype was seen more than once but under ten times. The chain combines TRBV15 with TRBJ2-3; 9 nucleotides line up with TRBD2. V lost 5 bases and J lost 2; bases outside the gene matches: 5. The CDR3 loop spans 15 amino acids. CDR1 and CDR2 (germline): LNHNV, YYDKDF (reference sequence). The CDR3, as DNA: TGTGCCACCAGCTATCAGCGGGGGGTCACAGATACGCAGTATTTT. This encodes CATSYQRGVTDTQYF.

The genes are TRBV28 and TRBJ2-1; 8 bases are a match to TRBD2. V shed 3 bases and J 0 bases; nucleotides not matched to a gene: 10. Per germline, CDR1 MDHEN and CDR2 SYDVKM. The CDR3 is 18 residues long. CDR3 loop: CASSFPAAGGISYNEQFF. The CDR3 bases are TGTGCCAGCAGTTTCCCTGCGGCGGGGGGAATCTCCTACAATGAGCAGTTCTTC.

This clonotype turned up a few times. The chain has TRBV4-2 and TRBJ1-4; D unclear. Germline V lookup: CDR1 LGHNA, CDR2 YNFKEQ. This CDR3 region has 13 residues. The V and J ends lost 1 base and 12 bases respectively, with 12 bases between them. The CDR3 loop reads CASSQVDGRELFF. The DNA of the CDR3 is TGTGCCAGCAGCCAAGTAGACGGAAGGGAACTGTTTTTT.

V usage is TRBV25-1 and J usage is TRBJ2-2; possible D gene TRBD2, 5 bases. CDR1 and CDR2 (germline): MGHDK, SYGVNS. This CDR3 has 16 residues. V was clipped by 3 bases and J by 1 base, with 12 bases between them. The CDR3 is CASSDPVRENTGELFF. The CDR3 DNA sequence: TGTGCCAGCAGTGACCCCGTGAGGGAGAACACCGGGGAGCTGTTTTTT.

This clonotype has only a few counts. The chain recombines TRBV7-9 with TRBJ2-1; 8 bases line up with TRBD1. Germline-derived CDR1 and CDR2 are SEHNR and FQNEAQ (reference sequence). Losses at the gene ends were 5 bases for V and 6 bases for J; bases not matched to a gene: 18. This CDR3 has 18 residues. This chain's CDR3 is CASSRIRPDRVFRNEQFF. The CDR3 bases are TGTGCCAGCAGCCGAATTCGCCCGGACAGGGTCTTTCGCAATGAGCAGTTCTTC.

This clonotype has only a few counts. The chain has TRBV7-3 and TRBJ2-4, with 8 bases matching TRBD1. In germline, CDR1 is SGHTA, CDR2 FQGTGA. V dropped 5 bases and J dropped 1; count of bases not matched to a gene: 4. CDR3 length: 15 residues. This CDR3 is CASSVTGVAKNIQYF. As DNA, the CDR3 is TGTGCCAGCAGCGTGACAGGGGTCGCCAAAAACATTCAGTACTTC.

The rearrangement joins TRBV12-3 or TRBV12-4 to TRBJ1-5, with D possibly TRBD1 on 5 matching bases. The V gene lost 1 base and the J gene lost 5 bases, with 9 bases spanning the gap. This CDR3 spans 14 amino acids. The CDR3 protein is CASSLGRVYQPQHF. CDR3 DNA: TGTGCCAGCAGTTTAGGCAGGGTTTATCAGCCCCAGCATTTT.

This chain links TRBV19 with TRBJ1-2; D is ambiguous. CDR1 and CDR2 (germline): LNHDA, SQIVND (reference sequence). The CDR3 covers 13 residues. V lost 3 bases and J lost 4, with 9 bases in between. In DNA form, the CDR3 reads TGTGCCAGTAGTATCACGGCCAGCTATGGCTACACCTTC. Amino acids: CASSITASYGYTF.

The gene calls are TRBV6-2 or TRBV6-3 and TRBJ2-3; TRBD1 aligns across 7 bases. The germline CDR1 and CDR2 sequences are MNHEY and SVGEGT. V dropped 6 bases and J dropped 12; count of bases not matched to a gene: 12. This CDR3 has 13 amino acids. CDR3 loop: CASSSDRGRIQYF. The CDR3 region has the DNA TGTGCCAGCAGCTCGGATAGGGGGCGCATTCAGTATTTT.

In this sample, this clonotype turned up a few times. CDR3 nucleotides: TGCGCCAGCAGCCAGTCTTCCCGGGACAGTAGCACAGATACGCAGTATTTT. This codes for CASSQSSRDSSTDTQYF. The V call is TRBV4-1, the J call TRBJ2-3, with TRBD1 matching over 7 bases. Germline V gene data show CDR1 as MGHRA and CDR2 as YSYEKL. V gave up 3 bases and J gave up 0 bases; unmatched junction bases: 9. The CDR3 extends over 17 amino acids.

In its sample, this clonotype was seen a few times. The chain has TRBV4-2 and TRBJ2-2; 8 nucleotides align to TRBD1. Germline CDR1 LGHNA, CDR2 YNFKEQ. V was clipped by 4 bases and J by 0 bases; unmatched bases: 4. This CDR3 has 16 residues. CDR3 region: CASSLRTGSNTGELFF. CDR3 DNA sequence: TGTGCCAGCAGCCTGCGGACAGGGTCGAACACCGGGGAGCTGTTTTTT.

This clonotype was detected once. The CDR3 loop reads CASSPRAGGLTQYF. The CDR3 region has the DNA TGCGCCAGCAGCCCCCGGGCAGGGGGCTTGACCCAGTACTTC. V and J are TRBV4-3 and TRBJ2-5, with 8 bases fitting TRBD1. The germline V gene encodes CDR1 LGHNA and CDR2 YSLEER. The V segment lost 4 bases and the J segment 7 bases; nucleotides outside the gene matches: 8. The CDR3 loop spans 14 amino acids.

This rearrangement joins TRBV12-3 or TRBV12-4 to TRBJ2-5, with D unclear. V gave up 6 bases and J gave up 4 bases, with 18 bases separating them. The CDR3 length is 15 residues. CDR3 in amino acids: CASREGGSSGETQYF. The CDR3 region has the DNA TGTGCCAGCAGGGAAGGCGGATCCTCCGGAGAGACCCAGTACTTC.

This clonotype was observed a handful of times. The chain recombines TRBV6-5 with TRBJ2-2; no clear D. The V end was cut by 5 bases, the J end by 4 bases, with 11 bases between. The CDR3 runs to 14 residues. CDR1 is MNHEY, CDR2 SVGAGI, per germline. CDR3 sequence: CASSPQASTGELFF. In nucleotides, the CDR3 is TGTGCCAGCAGTCCCCAGGCGAGCACCGGGGAGCTGTTTTTT.

The chain combines TRBV29-1 with TRBJ2-5; no clear D. V gave up 4 bases and J gave up 0 bases, with 9 bases separating them. The CDR3 runs 13 residues. Germline-derived CDR1 and CDR2 are SQVTM and ANQGSEA. Here the CDR3 reads CSVVPPNQETQYF. CDR3 DNA: TGCAGCGTTGTGCCCCCGAACCAAGAGACCCAGTACTTC.

This clonotype appeared a few times. The chain joins TRBV4-1 to TRBJ2-5; D gene ambiguous. Trimming removed 0 bases at V and 4 bases at J, with 9 bases between. This CDR3 has 14 residues. Germline V gives CDR1 MGHRA, CDR2 YSYEKL. CDR3 sequence (DNA): TGCGCCAGCAGCCAAGACTACTTCGGAGAGACCCAGTACTTC. Protein product: CASSQDYFGETQYF.

The CDR3 loop reads CASSSGTTNQETQYF. The CDR3 DNA is TGTGCCAGCAGCTCTGGGACTACCAACCAAGAGACCCAGTACTTC. V gene TRBV5-5 combines with J gene TRBJ2-5, with 7 bases fitting TRBD2. CDR3 length equals 15 residues. V was pared by 3 bases and J by 0 bases, with 5 bases of the junction left unmatched. Germline assignment: CDR1 SGHKS and CDR2 YYEKEE (reference sequence).

The rearrangement joins TRBV5-1 to TRBJ2-3; the match to TRBD2 covers 7 bases. With V trimmed by 2 bases and J by 2 bases, 8 bases remained unmatched. The V gene's germline CDR1 is SGHRS and CDR2 YFSETQ. The CDR3 has 16 amino acids. CDR3 DNA: TGCGCCAGCAGCTTAGCGGGACGACCAGCCACAGATACGCAGTATTTT. It encodes CASSLAGRPATDTQYF.

This clonotype has at least ten counts. V gene TRBV7-6 combines with J gene TRBJ2-1, with D perhaps given as TRBD1 or TRBD2 (5 bases each). The CDR3 covers 12 residues. V was clipped by 5 bases and J by 6 bases, with 8 bases between them. CDR1 SGHVS and CDR2 FNYEAQ come from the germline V gene. The CDR3, as DNA: TGTGCCAGCAGCAGAGGGGTCAATGAGCAGTTCTTC. Protein product: CASSRGVNEQFF.

This rearrangement joins TRBV7-9 to TRBJ2-7; D might be TRBD1 or TRBD2, each matching 5 bases. From germline, CDR1 is SEHNR and CDR2 FQNEAQ (reference sequence). The CDR3 runs 17 residues. Trimming pared 4 bases from V and 0 bases from J, leaving 19 bases between. CDR3 bases: TGTGCCAGCAGCTCCCGGGACGGAACATCCCCCTCCTACGAGCAGTACTTC. This codes for CASSSRDGTSPSYEQYF.